The 8 T cell receptor beta chains in this list originate from one sample, sequenced in a study of T-cell reconstitution after alpha-beta-depleted transplantation in children. This sample's TCRbeta library carried unique molecular identifier barcodes. TCRdb reanalysed the PCR reads using MiXCR and keeps one entry per CDR3 protein. The sample records roughly 420,000 distinct CDR3 sequences, roughly 17% being singletons. Specimen: PBMCs, mostly from graft donor cells, collected 360 days after TCRalphabeta/CD19-depleted stem cell transplant. The receptors stem from a boy less than two years old who had a stem cell transplant for Wiskott-Aldrich syndrome, so the T cells may come from the graft donor.

Many counts were recorded for this clonotype. This chain connects TRBV20-1 to TRBJ2-1, with D possibly being TRBD1 or TRBD2 (5 bases each). Per the germline V gene, CDR1 is DFQATT and CDR2 is SNEGSKA (reference sequence). The V and J ends lost 1 base and 6 bases respectively, with 16 bases between them. The CDR3 is 15 amino acids. The CDR3 DNA reads TGCAGTGCTAGAGGTCGGCGGGCCGGGGCCAATGAGCAGTTCTTC. Protein product: CSARGRRAGANEQFF.

This clonotype was observed many times. The chain combines TRBV6-6 with TRBJ2-2; D call uncertain. This CDR3 comprises 13 residues. Deletions cut 3 bases from V and 4 bases from J, with 6 bases between. Looked up from germline, CDR1 is MNHNY and CDR2 is SVGAGI (reference sequence). CDR3 amino acids: CASSYQITGELFF. For the CDR3, the DNA is TGTGCCAGCAGTTATCAGATCACCGGGGAGCTGTTTTTT.

The chain links TRBV2 to TRBJ2-3; 10 bases agree with TRBD2. V was pared by 6 bases and J by 2 bases, with 17 bases of the junction left unmatched. The CDR3 is 19 residues long. From germline, CDR1 is SNHLY and CDR2 FYNNEI. The CDR3 region is CASRRGPLAGEIYTDTQYF. The CDR3 nucleotides read TGTGCCAGCAGGCGGGGACCCCTAGCGGGGGAAATTTACACAGATACGCAGTATTTT.

This clonotype was counted between two and nine times. This chain joins TRBV10-3 and TRBJ2-1; TRBD2 matches at 12 bases. This CDR3 has 19 residues. V gave up 4 bases and J gave up 0 bases; unmatched junction bases: 10. CDR1 is ENHRY and CDR2 is SYGVKD in the germline V gene. CDR3 amino acids: CAISVLAGGPLPSYNEQFF. In nucleotides, the CDR3 is TGTGCCATCAGTGTTCTAGCGGGGGGGCCACTTCCCTCCTACAATGAGCAGTTCTTC.

The rearrangement links TRBV3-1 to TRBJ2-7; 7 positions match TRBD2. V shed 0 bases, J shed 5 bases, and the junction held 7 bases outside the gene matches. The CDR3 is 15 amino acids. From germline, CDR1 is LGHDT and CDR2 YNNKEL (reference sequence). The DNA of the CDR3 is TGTGCCAGCAGCCAAGACGGGAGGAGGTACCACGAGCAGTACTTC. Amino acid sequence: CASSQDGRRYHEQYF.

The J gene is TRBJ2-2, the V gene TRBV12-3 or TRBV12-4; 9 bases align to TRBD2. V lost 6 bases and J lost 0; bases outside the gene matches: 17. The CDR3 covers 20 residues. This CDR3 is CASSRLAGALSESNTGELFF. CDR3 DNA sequence: TGTGCCAGCAGCCGATTAGCGGGAGCCCTCTCTGAATCGAACACCGGGGAGCTGTTTTTT.

This rearrangement joins TRBV7-2 to TRBJ2-1; 11 bases map to TRBD2. This CDR3 contains 17 residues. Trimming took 5 bases from V and 6 from J; bases not matched to a gene: 12. Germline CDR1 reads SGHTA; CDR2 reads FQGNSA. The chain's CDR3 is CASSRRGGSGGANEQFF. Here the CDR3 DNA reads TGTGCCAGCAGCCGCCGTGGGGGTAGCGGGGGGGCCAATGAGCAGTTCTTC. The variable domain in full, completed from reference TRBV7-2 and TRBJ2-1, reads GAGVSQSPSNKVTEKGKDVELRCDPISGHTALYWYRQSLGQGLEFLIYFQGNSAPDKSGLPSDRFSAERTGGSVSTLTIQRTQQEDSAVYLCASSRRGGSGGANEQFFGPGTRLTVL.

This clonotype was observed a few times. V is TRBV5-8 and J is TRBJ2-1, with D perhaps TRBD1 or TRBD2 (5 bases each). Trimming left V 5 bases short and J 9 bases short, with 24 bases between. CDR3 length equals 16 residues. Germline V lookup: CDR1 SGHTS, CDR2 YDEGEE. CDR3 nucleotides: TGTGCCAGCAGTCCCCCAGGGTACCCTAAGAGGGGTGAGCAGTTCTTC. It specifies CASSPPGYPKRGEQFF.